A single sample gave rise to the 8 T cell receptor beta chains below, sequenced in a study of shared clonotypes between healthy human individuals (dated by TCRdb to the early 2020s). Library prep was done by the immunoSEQ multiplex PCR assay. TCRdb mirrors the immuneACCESS table, restricted to in-frame sequences. Some clones are absent from its copies; in checked studies, under half trace to an unresolved V gene, and the reason for the others is unknown. This sample is represented by 2.3 million or so clones; 85% to 95% of them were singletons. The top ten hold around 0.4% of the sample. The material sequenced was naive CD4+ T cells from PBMCs. In the paper's terms, the cell subset or site label means: CD45RA+ positively selected. Receptors originate from a man aged 18 to 29 in good health. Some clones in this sample may be carry-over from other donors' samples.

DNA of the CDR3: TGTGCCAGCAGAGAGGACGGTTACAATGAGCAGTTCTTC. It yields the protein CASREDGYNEQFF. The J gene is TRBJ2-1, the V gene TRBV6-5, with D unclear. Germline values: CDR1 MNHEY, CDR2 SVGAGI. The V end lost 6 bases, the J end lost 4 bases, and 10 bases lay between the germline ends. The CDR3 covers 13 residues.

V is TRBV5-8 and J is TRBJ2-7; D ambiguous. Germline values: CDR1 SGHTS, CDR2 YDEGEE. The CDR3 is 16 amino acids. Trimming took 0 bases from V and 1 from J, leaving 14 bases between them. The DNA of the CDR3 is TGTGCCAGCAGCTTGGCGGGCAGTTTCTTTTCCTACGAGCAGTACTTC. Amino acids: CASSLAGSFFSYEQYF. Using reference TRBV5-8 and TRBJ2-7 for the parts outside the CDR3, the full variable domain is EAGVTQSPTHLIKTRGQQATLRCSPISGHTSVYWYQQALGLGLQFLLWYDEGEERNRGNFPPRFSGRQFPNYSSELNVNALELEDSALYLCASSLAGSFFSYEQYFGPGTRLTVT.

The table lists this clone with a count of one. The rearrangement uses TRBV11-2 and TRBJ2-1; 12 bases match TRBD2. V lost 3 bases, J lost 10 bases, and 7 bases stayed unmatched. Germline loops: CDR1 SGHAT, CDR2 FQNNGV. This CDR3 is 15 amino acids long. In DNA, the CDR3 is TGTGCCAGCAGCTTTACTAGCGGGGGGTCTAGGGAGCAGTTCTTC. Amino acids: CASSFTSGGSREQFF.

CDR3 residues: CASSQDRAAGGYTF. CDR3 in DNA: TGTGCCAGCAGCCAAGATCGGGCAGCCGGCGGCTACACCTTC. The V call is TRBV14, the J call TRBJ1-2; D is unresolved. Trimming took 0 bases from V and 8 from J, leaving 13 bases between them. CDR3 length equals 14 residues. Germline V gene sequence: CDR1 SGHDN, CDR2 FVKESK.

This clone was counted between two and nine times. V gene TRBV5-6 combines with J gene TRBJ1-2; TRBD1 matches 8 bases. The CDR3 sequence is 14 residues long. Germline assignment: CDR1 SGHDT and CDR2 YYEEEE. Losses at the gene ends were 2 bases for V and 4 bases for J; bases not matched to a gene: 4. CDR3 nucleotides: TGTGCCAGCAGCTTACAGGGGGACGGCTATGGCTACACCTTC. This encodes CASSLQGDGYGYTF.

This rearrangement joins TRBV6-1 to TRBJ2-5, with 10 bases lining up with TRBD2. Germline CDR1 is MNHNS and CDR2 is SASEGT. The length of the CDR3 is 15 residues. Unmatched junction bases numbered 3, after V lost 0 bases and J lost 5 bases. CDR3 region: CASSEAPGLAETQYF. For the CDR3, the DNA is TGTGCCAGCAGTGAAGCCCCGGGACTAGCGGAGACCCAGTACTTC.

This CDR3 is CASSPSAGVREQFF. CDR3 nucleotides: TGTGCCAGCAGCCCGTCGGCAGGGGTACGTGAGCAGTTCTTC. The V call is TRBV7-2, the J call TRBJ2-1; tentative D call: TRBD1 (6 bases). Trimming removed 5 bases from V and 9 bases from J, with 17 bases in between. This CDR3 region has 14 residues. Germline lookup yields CDR1 SGHTA and CDR2 FQGNSA.

V gene TRBV5-6 combines with J gene TRBJ2-5; 7 bases are shared with TRBD1. In germline, CDR1 is SGHDT, CDR2 YYEEEE. V lost 2 bases, J lost 3 bases, and 4 bases stayed unmatched. The CDR3 runs 14 residues. The CDR3 is CASSLTGEKETQYF. The CDR3, as DNA: TGTGCCAGCAGCTTAACAGGGGAAAAAGAGACCCAGTACTTC.